Reported below is one T cell receptor beta chain. This CDR3 region has 12 residues. Germline CDR1 and CDR2: GTSNPN and SVGIG (reference sequence). V dropped 6 bases and J dropped 8 bases, with 11 bases sitting between them. The sample belongs to a study of blood T cell repertoires in COVID-19. Turning to the study itself: Nucleic acid was either cDNA or gDNA, and it came from T cells, B-cell-depleted T cells, or PBMCs.

How the authors handled the data: Amplification with reference gene primers provided the estimates of nucleated cell counts. The assay was immunoSEQ multiplex PCR, and TCRdb's table has in-frame clones only and misses some. V, J and clone size are those of that table, while D and trimming were read from the DNA. This repertoire shows 55,000 to 80,000 clones, less than 85% found once; its top ten account for 15% to 20%. This chain joins TRBV30 and TRBJ1-6, with D hard to call. The TCR originated in a woman aged 80 or over with acute or convalescent COVID-19. Sequencing used peripheral blood. The CDR3 DNA reads TGTGCCTGTCGTGGAGTGGATTCACCCCTCCACTTT. This codes for CACRGVDSPLHF.